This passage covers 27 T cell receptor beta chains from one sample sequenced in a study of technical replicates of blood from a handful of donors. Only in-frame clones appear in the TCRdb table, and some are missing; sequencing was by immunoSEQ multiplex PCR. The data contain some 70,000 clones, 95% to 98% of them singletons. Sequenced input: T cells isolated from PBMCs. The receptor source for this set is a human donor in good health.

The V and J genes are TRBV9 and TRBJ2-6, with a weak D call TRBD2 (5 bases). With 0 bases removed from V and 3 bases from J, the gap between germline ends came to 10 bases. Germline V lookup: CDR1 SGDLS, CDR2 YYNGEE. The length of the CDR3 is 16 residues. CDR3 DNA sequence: TGTGCCAGCAGCGTAGGTTGGGGAGTTGGGGCCAACGTCCTGACTTTC. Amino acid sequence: CASSVGWGVGANVLTF.

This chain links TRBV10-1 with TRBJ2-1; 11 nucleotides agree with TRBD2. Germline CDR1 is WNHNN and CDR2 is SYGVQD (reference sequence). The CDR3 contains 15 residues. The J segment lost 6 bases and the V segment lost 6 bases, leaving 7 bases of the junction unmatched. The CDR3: CASSPLAGEGNEQFF. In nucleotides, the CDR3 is TGCGCCAGCAGCCCACTAGCGGGGGAGGGCAATGAGCAGTTCTTC.

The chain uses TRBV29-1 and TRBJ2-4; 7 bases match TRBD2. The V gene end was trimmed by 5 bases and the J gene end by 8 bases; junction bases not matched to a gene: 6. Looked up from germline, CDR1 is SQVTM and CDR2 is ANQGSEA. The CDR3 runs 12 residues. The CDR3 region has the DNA TGCAGCGTTTTGAGGGGAGGGGACATTCAGTACTTC. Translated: CSVLRGGDIQYF.

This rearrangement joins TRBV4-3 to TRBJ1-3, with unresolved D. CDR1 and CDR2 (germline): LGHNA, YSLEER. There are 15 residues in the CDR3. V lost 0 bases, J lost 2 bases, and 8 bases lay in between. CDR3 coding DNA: TGCGCCAGCAGCCAAGATCCGGGGACTGGAAACACCATATATTTT. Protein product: CASSQDPGTGNTIYF.

CDR3 loop: CASSYSGRNNQPQHF. Written as DNA, the CDR3 is TGTGCCAGCAGTTACTCGGGGAGGAACAATCAGCCCCAGCATTTT. The genes are TRBV6-5 and TRBJ1-5; D is unresolved. The length of the CDR3 is 15 residues. Per germline, CDR1 MNHEY and CDR2 SVGAGI. Trimming pared 0 bases from V and 3 bases from J, leaving 9 bases between.

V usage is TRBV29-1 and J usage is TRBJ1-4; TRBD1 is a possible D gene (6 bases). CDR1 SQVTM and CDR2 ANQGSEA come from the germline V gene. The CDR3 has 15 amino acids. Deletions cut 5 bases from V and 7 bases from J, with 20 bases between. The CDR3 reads CSVLSLGGLSEKLFF. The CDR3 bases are TGCAGCGTTTTAAGTCTAGGGGGTCTCTCTGAAAAACTGTTTTTT.

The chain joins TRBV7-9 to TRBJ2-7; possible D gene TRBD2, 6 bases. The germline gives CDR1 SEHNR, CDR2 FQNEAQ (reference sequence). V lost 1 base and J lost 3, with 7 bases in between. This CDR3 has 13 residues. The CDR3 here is CASSLGGDYEQYF. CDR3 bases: TGTGCCAGCAGCTTAGGGGGGGACTACGAGCAGTACTTC.

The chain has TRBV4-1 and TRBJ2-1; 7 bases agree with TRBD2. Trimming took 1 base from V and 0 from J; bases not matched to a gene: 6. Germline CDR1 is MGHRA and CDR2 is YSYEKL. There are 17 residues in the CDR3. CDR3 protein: CASSQGGSFFSYNEQFF. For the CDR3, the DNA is TGCGCCAGCAGCCAAGGCGGGAGCTTCTTCTCCTACAATGAGCAGTTCTTC.

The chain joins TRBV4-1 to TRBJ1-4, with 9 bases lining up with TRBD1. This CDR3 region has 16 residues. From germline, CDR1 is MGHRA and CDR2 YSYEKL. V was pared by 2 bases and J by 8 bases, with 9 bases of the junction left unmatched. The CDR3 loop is CASSQPTGQGREKLFF. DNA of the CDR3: TGCGCCAGCAGCCAACCTACGGGACAGGGTAGGGAAAAACTGTTTTTT.

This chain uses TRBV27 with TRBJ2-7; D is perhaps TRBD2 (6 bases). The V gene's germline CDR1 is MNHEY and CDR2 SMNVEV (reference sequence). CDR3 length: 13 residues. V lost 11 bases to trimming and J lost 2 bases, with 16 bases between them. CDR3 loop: CACSRGRTYEQYF. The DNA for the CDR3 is TGTGCCTGCTCACGGGGGAGGACCTACGAGCAGTACTTC.

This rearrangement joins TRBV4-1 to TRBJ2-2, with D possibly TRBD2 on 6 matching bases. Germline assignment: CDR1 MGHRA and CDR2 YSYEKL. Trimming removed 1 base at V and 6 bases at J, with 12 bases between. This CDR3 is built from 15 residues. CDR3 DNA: TGCGCCAGCAGCCAAGGCCTCAGACTAGCCGGGGAGCTGTTTTTT. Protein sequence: CASSQGLRLAGELFF.

CDR3 in amino acids: CSPVGLAGNNEQFF. In nucleotides, the CDR3 is TGCAGCCCCGTGGGGCTAGCGGGGAACAATGAGCAGTTCTTC. The chain carries TRBV29-1 and TRBJ2-1, with 9 bases matching TRBD2. V dropped 8 bases and J dropped 5; count of bases not matched to a gene: 10. This CDR3 has 14 residues. Germline V gives CDR1 SQVTM, CDR2 ANQGSEA.

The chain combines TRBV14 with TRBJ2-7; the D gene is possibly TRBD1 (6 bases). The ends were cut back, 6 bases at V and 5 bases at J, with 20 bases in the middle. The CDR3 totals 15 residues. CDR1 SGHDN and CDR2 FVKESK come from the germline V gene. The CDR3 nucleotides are TGTGCCAGCAGTGTACTCGGGACAATCGGGGACGAGCAGTACTTC. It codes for CASSVLGTIGDEQYF.

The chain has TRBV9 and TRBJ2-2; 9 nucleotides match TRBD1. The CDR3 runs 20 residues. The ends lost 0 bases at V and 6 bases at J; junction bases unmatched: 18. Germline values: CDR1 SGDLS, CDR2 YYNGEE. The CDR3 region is CASSVEGGVTGTGFPGELFF. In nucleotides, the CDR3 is TGTGCCAGCAGCGTAGAGGGGGGGGTAACCGGGACAGGGTTCCCCGGGGAGCTGTTTTTT.

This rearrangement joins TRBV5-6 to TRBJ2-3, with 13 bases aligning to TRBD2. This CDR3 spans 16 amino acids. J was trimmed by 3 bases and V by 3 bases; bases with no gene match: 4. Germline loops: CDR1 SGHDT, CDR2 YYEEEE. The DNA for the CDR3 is TGTGCCAGCAGCTCCCTGACTAGCGGGAGGACAGATACGCAGTATTTT. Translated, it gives CASSSLTSGRTDTQYF.

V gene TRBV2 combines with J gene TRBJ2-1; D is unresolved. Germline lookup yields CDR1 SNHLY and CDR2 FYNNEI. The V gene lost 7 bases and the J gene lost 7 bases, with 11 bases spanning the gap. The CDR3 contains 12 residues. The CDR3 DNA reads TGTGCCAGCAACGCCCTAGAGAATGAGCAGTTCTTC. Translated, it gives CASNALENEQFF.

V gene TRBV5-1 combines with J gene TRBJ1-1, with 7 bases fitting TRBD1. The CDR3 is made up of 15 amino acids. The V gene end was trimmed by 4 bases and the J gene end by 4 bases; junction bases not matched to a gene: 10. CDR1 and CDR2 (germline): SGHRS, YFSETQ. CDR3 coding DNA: TGCGCCAGCAGCCTGGGGCTGGGACAGATCACTGAAGCTTTCTTT. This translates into CASSLGLGQITEAFF.

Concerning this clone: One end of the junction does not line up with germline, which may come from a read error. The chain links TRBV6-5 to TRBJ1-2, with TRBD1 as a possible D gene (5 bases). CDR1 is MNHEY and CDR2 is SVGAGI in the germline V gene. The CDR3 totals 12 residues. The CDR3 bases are TGTGCCAGCAGTCCCCGGGGGGAGAAACACGCCTTC. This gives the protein CASSPRGEKHAF.

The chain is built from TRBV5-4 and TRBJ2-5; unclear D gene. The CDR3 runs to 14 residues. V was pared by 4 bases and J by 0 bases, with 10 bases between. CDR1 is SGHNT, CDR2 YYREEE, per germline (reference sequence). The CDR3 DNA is TGTGCCAGCAGCCTGGCGCGGTACCAAGAGACCCAGTACTTC. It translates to CASSLARYQETQYF.

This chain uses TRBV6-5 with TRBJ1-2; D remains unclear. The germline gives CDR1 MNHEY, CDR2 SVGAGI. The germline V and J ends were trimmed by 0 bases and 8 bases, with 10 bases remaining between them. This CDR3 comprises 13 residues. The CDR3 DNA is TGTGCCAGCAGTTACTCAGAGGGAAACGGCTACACCTTC. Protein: CASSYSEGNGYTF.

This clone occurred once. The DNA for the CDR3 is TGTGCCATCAGACCCGGGACTAGCGGAGAAGAGACCCAGTACTTC. Residues: CAIRPGTSGEETQYF. This sequence joins TRBV10-3 and TRBJ2-5; 11 nucleotides match TRBD2. V trimming: 6 bases; J trimming: 3 bases; junction bases outside the gene matches: 6. There are 15 residues in the CDR3. Germline lookup yields CDR1 ENHRY and CDR2 SYGVKD.

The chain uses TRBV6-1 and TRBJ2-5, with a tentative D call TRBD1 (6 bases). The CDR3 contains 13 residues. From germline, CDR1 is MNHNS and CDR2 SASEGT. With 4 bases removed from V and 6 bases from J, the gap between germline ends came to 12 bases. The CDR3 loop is CASSVGAEQTQYF. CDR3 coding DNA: TGTGCCAGCAGTGTGGGGGCCGAGCAGACCCAGTACTTC.

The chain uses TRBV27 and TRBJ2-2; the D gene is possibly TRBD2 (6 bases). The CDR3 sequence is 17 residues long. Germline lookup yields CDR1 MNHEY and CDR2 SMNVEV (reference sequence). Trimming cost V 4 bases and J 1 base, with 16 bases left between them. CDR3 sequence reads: CASSSKIAELNTGELFF. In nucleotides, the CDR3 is TGTGCCAGCAGTTCAAAAATAGCGGAGCTGAACACCGGGGAGCTGTTTTTT.

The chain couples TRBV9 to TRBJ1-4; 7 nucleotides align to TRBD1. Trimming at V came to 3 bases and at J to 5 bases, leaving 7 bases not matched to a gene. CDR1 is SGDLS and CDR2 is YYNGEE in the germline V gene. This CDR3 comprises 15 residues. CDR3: CASSAGGGLNEKLFF. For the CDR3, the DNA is TGTGCCAGCAGCGCAGGAGGGGGCCTGAATGAAAAACTGTTTTTT.

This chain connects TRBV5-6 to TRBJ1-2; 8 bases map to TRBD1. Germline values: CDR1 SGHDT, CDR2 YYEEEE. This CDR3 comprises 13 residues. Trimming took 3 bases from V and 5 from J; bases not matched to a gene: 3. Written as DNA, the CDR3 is TGTGCCAGCAGCTCACAGGGGGGGTATGGCTACACCTTC. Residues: CASSSQGGYGYTF.

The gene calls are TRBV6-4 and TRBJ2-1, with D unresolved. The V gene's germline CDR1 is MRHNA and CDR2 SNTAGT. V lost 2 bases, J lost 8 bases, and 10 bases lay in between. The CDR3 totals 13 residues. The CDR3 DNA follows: TGTGCCAGCAGTGACAGGTGGCTAGATGAGCAGTTCTTC. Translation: CASSDRWLDEQFF.

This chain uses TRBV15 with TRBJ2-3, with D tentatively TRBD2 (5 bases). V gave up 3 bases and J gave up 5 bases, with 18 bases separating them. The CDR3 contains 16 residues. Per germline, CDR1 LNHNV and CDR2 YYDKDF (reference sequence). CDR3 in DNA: TGTGCCACCAGCAGCGATAACCTATTCCGGGGAGATACGCAGTATTTT. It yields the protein CATSSDNLFRGDTQYF. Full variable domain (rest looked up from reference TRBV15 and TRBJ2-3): DAMVIQNPRYQVTQFGKPVTLSCSQTLNHNVMYWYQQKSSQAPKLLFHYYDKDFNNEADTPDNFQSRRPNTSFCFLDIRSPGLGDTAMYLCATSSDNLFRGDTQYFGPGTRLTVL.